A single T cell receptor (beta chain) is shown here with its context. Its antigen remains undetermined. Base qualities are not at hand, and no much larger clone is one base apart. The CDR3 measures 13 amino acids from cysteine to phenylalanine. Here the CDR3 DNA is all that survives: 39 bases in frame from base 1. The CDR1 and CDR2 encoded by the germline V gene are MDHEN and SYDVKM. Trimmed from V: 5 bases; trimmed from J: 11 bases; junction bases lacking a gene match: 9. The record originates from a study of T cell changes during pregnancy in multiple sclerosis (dated by TCRdb to the late 2010s). Regarding the complete study: Changes in the T cell repertoire over the course of pregnancy were examined in this study in women with multiple sclerosis.

Receptors were amplified or captured by the immunoSEQ multiplex PCR assay. Here the immuneACCESS table is served through TCRdb, limited to in-frame sequences with V and J called. Missing clones are a known gap in these copies; in checked studies unresolved V genes cover under half, and the rest lacks a known reason. In all, the sample holds about 48,000 clones, and 80% to 90% of those were seen once. Together, the top ten hold around 1.2% of the sample. Rearrangement joined TRBV28 to TRBJ1-1, with TRBD1 identical over 9 junction bases. The receptor's source is a female donor with multiple sclerosis, enrolled in a pregnancy study. The sample in question was CD4+ T cells from peripheral blood mononuclear cells, obtained in the second trimester of pregnancy. The DNA sequence is given as TGTGCCAGCAGTCGAGGACAGGGGTTGGCTGCTTTCTTT. Translated, it gives CASSRGQGLAAFF. The CDR3 plus the reference TRBV28 and TRBJ1-1 genes for the other parts give the full variable domain: DVKVTQSSRYLVKRTGEKVFLECVQDMDHENMFWYRQDPGLGLRLIYFSYDVKMKEKGDIPEGYSVSREKKERFSLILESASTNQTSMYLCASSRGQGLAAFFGQGTRLTVV.